This T cell receptor (beta chain) originates from a study of human T cells and chemical hapten exposure. Trimming left V 4 bases short and J 7 bases short, with 10 bases between. Germline loops: CDR1 KGHDR, CDR2 SFDVKD. There are 13 residues in the CDR3. This clonotype was seen a few times. The time point here: pre-sensitization, week 0. Treatment specified: therapeutic diphenylcyclopropenone sensitization with weekly scalp DPC. Suited to DPC and affected by alopecia, the donors ranged from 18 to 70 years old. TCRdb analysed the RACE reads with MiXCR anew, one entry per CDR3 protein. The data show fewer than 300,000 distinct CDR3 sequences, with approximately 8.6% seen just once and 2% to 2.5% held by the top ten.

Sequenced material: whole blood, taken in connection with sensitization to the hapten diphenylcyclopropenone (DPC). This chain uses TRBV24-1 with TRBJ1-5; the D gene is possibly TRBD1 (5 bases). This receptor was taken from a woman aged 40 to 55 with alopecia areata. Some clones in this sample may be carry-over from other donors' samples. This chain's CDR3 is CATSEAGLQPQHF. The DNA of the CDR3 is TGTGCCACCAGTGAGGCGGGACTGCAGCCCCAGCATTTT.